This TCR beta chain was found in a study of CXCR3-negative and CXCR3-positive naive CD8 T cells. Study-wide results and caveats: TCR strength was inferred from TRB CDR3 properties, while surface CD5 was comparable between naive subsets.

TRB cDNA was prepared as libraries by UMI-labeled 5' RACE. TCRdb reanalyzed the 5' RACE reads, giving one entry per CDR3 protein sequence and no DNA. This table lists 46,000 or so distinct CDR3 sequences. Germline CDR1 and CDR2: LNHNV and YYDKDF (reference sequence). CDR3 size: 15 residues. In regard to this clonotype: The antigen is unknown.

This receptor was obtained from a human donor in good health. Some clones in this sample may be carry-over from other donors' samples. The chain joins TRBV15 to TRBJ2-3; TCRdb gives TRBD2 as the D gene, but with no DNA this cannot be confirmed. The sample was naive CXCR3- CD8+ T cells from blood. Subset reported: CD45RO-CCR7+CD27+CD95- naive CD8+ T cells lacking CXCR3 (TNR3-). The chain's CDR3 is CATSIGLANTDTQYF. Complete variable domain (other parts from reference TRBV15 and TRBJ2-3): DAMVIQNPRYQVTQFGKPVTLSCSQTLNHNVMYWYQQKSSQAPKLLFHYYDKDFNNEADTPDNFQSRRPNTSFCFLDIRSPGLGDTAMYLCATSIGLANTDTQYFGPGTRLTVL.